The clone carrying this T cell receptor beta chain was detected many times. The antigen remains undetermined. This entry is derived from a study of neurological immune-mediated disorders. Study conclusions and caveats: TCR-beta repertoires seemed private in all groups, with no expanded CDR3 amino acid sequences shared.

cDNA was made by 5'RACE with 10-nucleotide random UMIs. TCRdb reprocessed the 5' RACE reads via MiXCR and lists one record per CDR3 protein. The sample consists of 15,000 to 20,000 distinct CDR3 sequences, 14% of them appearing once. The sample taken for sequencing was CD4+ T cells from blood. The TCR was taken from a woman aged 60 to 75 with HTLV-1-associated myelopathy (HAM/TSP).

DNA for the CDR3: TGCAGTGCTAGAGAGCCCCGGGACTCCCCTACCGGGGAGCTGTTTTTT. Encoded protein: CSAREPRDSPTGELFF. V is TRBV20-1 and J is TRBJ2-2, with a weak D call TRBD2 (6 bases). The CDR3 totals 16 residues. V lost 0 bases to trimming and J lost 5 bases, with 16 bases between them. Germline V gives CDR1 DFQATT, CDR2 SNEGSKA (reference sequence).